The entry that follows covers one T cell receptor (beta chain) sequence. What it binds is unknown. The CDR3 runs 15 residues. The germline CDR1 and CDR2 sequences are SGHRS and YFSETQ. Trimming took 0 bases from V and 5 from J; bases not matched to a gene: 6. The sample is drawn from a study of T cells in Graves' hyperthyroidism and ophthalmopathy. General study results and limits: Ophthalmopathy was identified by the model a median around 6.9 months ahead of onset. Clonotypes that were expanded in thyroid above 0.001 mostly appeared in blood too.

Amplified TCR beta CDR3 regions came from RNA transcripts. Using the HTBI primer set, a first-round RT-PCR was run on the TCR CDR3. A single record per CDR3 protein comes from TCRdb applying MiXCR to the multiplex PCR reads. The data hold about 300,000 distinct CDR3 sequences, with about 25% observed a single time. The chain carries TRBV5-1 and TRBJ1-2; 8 bases map to TRBD1. The sample was blood. The TCR comes from a man aged 35 to 55 with Graves' hyperthyroidism that later progressed to Graves' ophthalmopathy. This CDR3 is CASSLGQGKWYGYTF. The DNA of the CDR3 is TGCGCCAGCAGCTTGGGACAGGGGAAGTGGTATGGCTACACCTTC.